Below are 31 T cell receptor beta chains sequenced from a single sample in a study of neurological immune-mediated disorders. A single record per CDR3 protein comes from TCRdb applying MiXCR to the 5' RACE reads. The table has 50,000 to 70,000 distinct CDR3 sequences, 2% to 3% seen once. The sequenced sample consisted of PBMCs. These receptors were collected from a man in his forties or fifties with multiple sclerosis.

This clonotype was found many times. The chain is built from TRBV7-2 and TRBJ1-1; D remains unclear. Trimming took off 1 base at V and 7 bases at J, with 10 bases between the two ends. The germline V gene has CDR1 SGHTA and CDR2 FQGNSA. This CDR3 comprises 13 residues. The CDR3 nucleotides read TGTGCCAGCAGCTTAGTTGGCCTGCATGAAGCTTTCTTT. This gives the protein CASSLVGLHEAFF.

This clonotype was detected many times. The chain employs TRBV18 and TRBJ1-1; D is unclear. V was clipped by 5 bases and J by 1 base, with 11 bases between them. This CDR3 has 14 amino acids. CDR1 is KGHSH and CDR2 is LQKENI in the germline V gene. This CDR3 reads CASSSSWQNTEAFF. The CDR3 DNA sequence: TGTGCCAGCTCATCGTCCTGGCAGAACACTGAAGCTTTCTTT.

This clonotype was seen at least ten times. The chain recombines TRBV6-5 with TRBJ2-5, with 10 nucleotides matching TRBD2. CDR3 size: 15 residues. Per germline, CDR1 MNHEY and CDR2 SVGAGI. The junction had 5 bases not matched to a gene; V was cut back by 6 bases and J by 1 base. The chain's CDR3 is CASRRTSGLQETQYF. As DNA, the CDR3 is TGTGCCAGCAGGAGGACTAGCGGCCTCCAAGAGACCCAGTACTTC.

In this sample, this clonotype turned up a few times. This may come from a read error, since a much larger clone is one base off. The CDR3: CASSLRTDSYEKYF. The CDR3 DNA is TGTGCCAGCAGTCTCCGGACAGATTCCTACGAGAAGTACTTC. The V call is TRBV12-3 or TRBV12-4, the J call TRBJ2-7; the D gene is possibly TRBD1 (6 bases). This CDR3 contains 14 residues.

This clonotype was counted at least ten times. The V call is TRBV30, the J call TRBJ1-5; 8 bases fit TRBD1. Germline V gene data show CDR1 as GTSNPN and CDR2 as SVGIG (reference sequence). Trimming took 3 bases from V and 3 from J; bases not matched to a gene: 4. The CDR3 contains 14 residues. Here the CDR3 DNA reads TGTGCCTGGAGCACAGGGGGTCCCAATCAGCCCCAGCATTTT. It is translated as CAWSTGGPNQPQHF.

This clonotype has a count of ten or more. V is TRBV14 and J is TRBJ2-7; D gene ambiguous. There are 14 residues in the CDR3. Germline V gene data show CDR1 as SGHDN and CDR2 as FVKESK. V shed 0 bases and J shed 2 bases, with 8 bases lying between them. The CDR3 DNA reads as TGTGCCAGCAGCCAAGAGTGGGGTACCTACGAGCAGTACTTC. It codes for CASSQEWGTYEQYF. Complete variable domain (other parts from reference TRBV14 and TRBJ2-7): EAGVTQFPSHSVIEKGQTVTLRCDPISGHDNLYWYRRVMGKEIKFLLHFVKESKQDESGMPNNRFLAERTGGTYSTLKVQPAELEDSGVYFCASSQEWGTYEQYFGPGTRLTVT.

This clonotype came up many times. The chain joins TRBV5-1 to TRBJ1-1; no reliable D call. CDR3 size: 14 residues. V lost 5 bases and J 0 bases, leaving 11 bases between the germline ends. Germline CDR1 reads SGHRS; CDR2 reads YFSETQ. Here the CDR3 DNA reads TGCGCCAGCAGTCCGGCACGCCTGAACACTGAAGCTTTCTTT. This gives the protein CASSPARLNTEAFF.

This clonotype was seen at least ten times. The chain is built from TRBV27 and TRBJ1-2; TRBD1 aligns across 9 bases. The CDR3 sequence is 15 residues long. Germline V gene data show CDR1 as MNHEY and CDR2 as SMNVEV (reference sequence). Trimming took 5 bases from V and 3 from J; bases not matched to a gene: 7. The CDR3 DNA follows: TGTGCCAGCAGTCATCCGGGACAGGGATACTATGGCTACACCTTC. It encodes CASSHPGQGYYGYTF.

The chain combines TRBV7-8 with TRBJ1-4, with D tentatively TRBD1 (5 bases). Trimming removed 3 bases at V and 3 bases at J, with 17 bases between. The length of the CDR3 is 17 residues. Germline loops: CDR1 SGHVS, CDR2 FQNEAQ. Written as DNA, the CDR3 is TGTGCCAGCAGCTTCCCACAGTTGGGGGGTCCTAATGAAAAACTGTTTTTT. As protein: CASSFPQLGGPNEKLFF.

This clonotype was seen repeatedly, ten times or more. J is TRBJ1-2 and V is TRBV7-2; TRBD1 aligns across 9 bases. Germline V CDR1 and CDR2: SGHTA, FQGNSA. Trimming took 3 bases from V and 8 from J; bases not matched to a gene: 7. CDR3 size: 14 residues. Written as DNA, the CDR3 is TGTGCCAGCAGCTTTTTACAGGGGGCTGGGGGCTACACCTTC. Residues: CASSFLQGAGGYTF. The full variable domain, completed using reference TRBV7-2 and TRBJ1-2, is GAGVSQSPSNKVTEKGKDVELRCDPISGHTALYWYRQSLGQGLEFLIYFQGNSAPDKSGLPSDRFSAERTGGSVSTLTIQRTQQEDSAVYLCASSFLQGAGGYTFGSGTRLTVV.

This clonotype was seen only a few times. The chain joins TRBV12-3 or TRBV12-4 to TRBJ2-3; D gene unclear. V was clipped by 3 bases and J by 1 base, with 8 bases between them. This CDR3 contains 14 residues. As DNA, the CDR3 is TGTGCCAGCAGTTTTGGTAGGGGCACAGATACGCAGTATTTT. Translating gives CASSFGRGTDTQYF.

This clonotype was observed at least ten times. The J gene is TRBJ2-1, the V gene TRBV7-2, with 9 bases fitting TRBD1. The V segment lost 5 bases and the J segment 0 bases; nucleotides outside the gene matches: 8. The CDR3 sequence is 17 residues long. Germline V gene sequence: CDR1 SGHTA, CDR2 FQGNSA. In DNA form, the CDR3 reads TGTGCCAGCAGCCCCCGGTGGGACAGGGTCTCCTACAATGAGCAGTTCTTC. This translates into CASSPRWDRVSYNEQFF.

This clonotype was seen repeatedly, ten times or more. This chain connects TRBV5-4 to TRBJ2-3, with 8 bases fitting TRBD2. This CDR3 has 16 amino acids. V lost 0 bases to trimming and J lost 1 base; unmatched junction nucleotides: 4. Germline-derived CDR1 and CDR2 are SGHNT and YYREEE (reference sequence). The CDR3: CASSLGFSGGTDTQYF. The CDR3 region has the DNA TGTGCCAGCAGCTTGGGATTTAGCGGGGGCACAGATACGCAGTATTTT.

In its sample, this clonotype was seen many times. The chain's CDR3 is CASSLRGTGVNSPLHF. The DNA of the CDR3 is TGCGCCAGCAGCTTGAGAGGGACAGGGGTCAATTCACCCCTCCACTTT. The chain has TRBV5-1 and TRBJ1-6; 10 nucleotides align to TRBD1. V gave up 1 base and J gave up 7 bases; unmatched junction bases: 5. Germline V CDR1 and CDR2: SGHRS, YFSETQ. This CDR3 spans 16 amino acids.

This clonotype was picked up many times. This chain joins TRBV7-2 and TRBJ1-3, with D uncertain. Germline CDR1 is SGHTA and CDR2 is FQGNSA. The CDR3 runs 15 residues. Trimming removed 1 base at V and 2 bases at J, with 9 bases between. The CDR3 spells CASSLVQNPGNTIYF. The CDR3 DNA sequence: TGTGCCAGCAGCTTAGTTCAGAATCCTGGAAACACCATATATTTT.

This clonotype was detected many times. The gene calls are TRBV20-1 and TRBJ2-1, with TRBD2 identical over 7 bases. Germline loops: CDR1 DFQATT, CDR2 SNEGSKA (reference sequence). V lost 6 bases, J lost 1 base, and 9 bases stayed unmatched. The length of the CDR3 is 15 residues. This chain's CDR3 is CSAKKRGGSYNEQFF. CDR3 nucleotide sequence: TGCAGTGCCAAGAAGCGGGGTGGATCCTACAATGAGCAGTTCTTC.

This clonotype appeared many times. The DNA for the CDR3 is TGTGCCAGCAGCTTGGGGACTAGCGGGGGCCGGGGAGATACGCAGTATTTT. Translating it yields CASSLGTSGGRGDTQYF. The chain couples TRBV5-8 to TRBJ2-3, with 13 positions matching TRBD2. The CDR3 has 17 amino acids. From germline, CDR1 is SGHTS and CDR2 YDEGEE. V was clipped by 0 bases and J by 5 bases; unmatched bases: 6.

This clonotype was counted ten times or more. The V call is TRBV5-1, the J call TRBJ1-1; D ambiguous. Deletions cut 7 bases from V and 1 base from J, with 17 bases between. Germline CDR1 is SGHRS and CDR2 is YFSETQ. The CDR3 runs to 15 residues. Here the CDR3 DNA reads TGCGCCAGCCAACCTTTTTTGGCCACGAACACTGAAGCTTTCTTT. Its protein product is CASQPFLATNTEAFF.

This clonotype has ten or more counts. The V gene is TRBV7-2, the J gene TRBJ2-7, with 12 bases lining up with TRBD2. Germline trimming cut 6 bases from V and 5 bases from J; bases unmatched to any gene: 8. This CDR3 contains 15 residues. Looked up from germline, CDR1 is SGHTA and CDR2 is FQGNSA. The CDR3 DNA follows: TGTGCCAGCAGTCCGACTAGCGGGGGAAGCAACGAGCAGTACTTC. Translating gives CASSPTSGGSNEQYF.

This clonotype appeared many times. The chain has TRBV5-1 and TRBJ1-3; D is undetermined. V shed 0 bases and J shed 2 bases, with 6 bases lying between them. The germline V gene has CDR1 SGHRS and CDR2 YFSETQ. This CDR3 has 14 residues. The CDR3, as DNA: TGCGCCAGCAGCTTGGGCAAACCTGGAAACACCATATATTTT. Protein product: CASSLGKPGNTIYF.

This clonotype was counted many times. This chain connects TRBV5-1 to TRBJ1-5; 9 nucleotides align to TRBD1. V trimming: 3 bases; J trimming: 5 bases; junction bases outside the gene matches: 6. CDR1 SGHRS and CDR2 YFSETQ come from the germline V gene. CDR3 size: 15 residues. In DNA, the CDR3 is TGCGCCAGCAGCTACGGGACAGGGCGGGATCAGCCCCAGCATTTT. Its protein product is CASSYGTGRDQPQHF.

This clonotype was detected ten times or more. The chain is built from TRBV2 and TRBJ2-7; D is undetermined. CDR1 is SNHLY and CDR2 is FYNNEI in the germline V gene. V lost 8 bases, J lost 7 bases, and 12 bases lay in between. The CDR3 is 11 amino acids. CDR3 region: CASLDLGEQYF. As DNA, the CDR3 is TGTGCCAGCCTTGACCTGGGGGAGCAGTACTTC.

This clonotype has more than one count but fewer than ten. The chain carries TRBV11-2 and TRBJ2-5; no firm D call. CDR3 length equals 15 residues. Trimming took off 4 bases at V and 0 bases at J, with 12 bases between the two ends. Germline CDR1 reads SGHAT; CDR2 reads FQNNGV. CDR3 sequence reads: CASSSETIHQETQYF. In DNA form, the CDR3 reads TGTGCCAGCAGCTCCGAAACAATTCACCAAGAGACCCAGTACTTC.

This clonotype was counted many times. The gene calls are TRBV20-1 and TRBJ1-6; D is undetermined. Germline loops: CDR1 DFQATT, CDR2 SNEGSKA (reference sequence). The CDR3 is made up of 13 amino acids. V was shortened by 2 bases and J by 7 bases, with 9 bases between the two germline ends. CDR3 bases: TGCAGTGCTAGATCATCGGGAAATTCACCCCTCCACTTT. Residues: CSARSSGNSPLHF.

This clonotype showed up many times. The CDR3 reads CSARDRRGLAGAPPETQYF. CDR3 in DNA: TGCAGTGCTAGAGATCGTAGGGGACTAGCGGGGGCCCCCCCGGAGACCCAGTACTTC. This rearrangement joins TRBV20-1 to TRBJ2-5, with 14 nucleotides matching TRBD2. Per the germline V gene, CDR1 is DFQATT and CDR2 is SNEGSKA (reference sequence). Trimming removed 0 bases from V and 5 bases from J; junction bases left unmatched: 14. This CDR3 has 19 amino acids.

This clonotype was picked up many times. The chain recombines TRBV5-6 with TRBJ2-2; no definite D call. There are 13 residues in the CDR3. Between the trimmed V and J ends, which lost 5 bases and 5 bases, there was a span of 10 bases. Germline V CDR1 and CDR2: SGHDT, YYEEEE. The CDR3 nucleotides read TGTGCCAGCAGTGAGTTGACAACCGGGGAGCTGTTTTTT. It codes for CASSELTTGELFF.

This clonotype has ten or more counts. The rearrangement uses TRBV7-2 and TRBJ2-2; 7 bases are a match to TRBD1. Germline-derived CDR1 and CDR2 are SGHTA and FQGNSA. Trimming took 6 bases from V and 1 from J; bases not matched to a gene: 11. This CDR3 is 17 amino acids long. The chain's CDR3 is CASRLRGAGGNTGELFF. CDR3 nucleotides: TGTGCCAGCAGGCTCCGAGGGGCAGGGGGGAACACCGGGGAGCTGTTTTTT.

Ten or more counts support this clonotype. The chain couples TRBV7-9 to TRBJ2-7, with 8 bases fitting TRBD1. CDR1 is SEHNR and CDR2 is FQNEAQ in the germline V gene (reference sequence). The CDR3 totals 15 residues. V was pared by 2 bases and J by 5 bases, with 8 bases of the junction left unmatched. As DNA, the CDR3 is TGTGCCAGCAGCTTATTCCCAGGGGGCGCGGACGAGCAGTACTTC. It specifies CASSLFPGGADEQYF.

This clonotype was observed at least ten times. The chain is built from TRBV5-1 and TRBJ1-1; D uncertain. V was cut by 4 bases and J by 1 base, with 11 bases left in between. CDR3 length: 14 amino acids. Germline values: CDR1 SGHRS, CDR2 YFSETQ. CDR3 bases: TGCGCCAGCAGCGGGGTTAGACAGAACACTGAAGCTTTCTTT. Amino acid sequence: CASSGVRQNTEAFF. Drawing the rest from reference TRBV5-1 and TRBJ1-1, the complete variable domain is KAGVTQTPRYLIKTRGQQVTLSCSPISGHRSVSWYQQTPGQGLQFLFEYFSETQRNKGNFPGRFSGRQFSNSRSEMNVSTLELGDSALYLCASSGVRQNTEAFFGQGTRLTVV.

This clonotype appeared many times. The chain couples TRBV5-1 to TRBJ2-3; TRBD2 aligns across 7 bases. This CDR3 is built from 17 residues. Germline loops: CDR1 SGHRS, CDR2 YFSETQ. Unmatched junction bases numbered 13, after V lost 5 bases and J lost 1 base. The CDR3 nucleotides are TGCGCCAGCAGGCCCCCGTTTGGCGGGGGAGGCACAGATACGCAGTATTTT. This sequence encodes CASRPPFGGGGTDTQYF.

This clonotype occurred many times. The gene calls are TRBV7-2 and TRBJ2-7, with no clear D. With 2 bases removed from V and 3 bases from J, the gap between germline ends came to 8 bases. In germline, CDR1 is SGHTA, CDR2 FQGNSA. The CDR3 spans 13 residues. The CDR3, as DNA: TGTGCCAGCAGCTTAAGACTTAACTACGAGCAGTACTTC. The encoded protein is CASSLRLNYEQYF.